Each of the 14 T cell receptor beta chains below was sequenced from the same sample in a study of beta chain features in type 1 diabetes. The sequenced template was cDNA made from the entire isolated RNA. The method was immunoSEQ multiplex PCR; TCRdb's version includes in-frame clones alone and lacks a portion of them. The sample yields around 400,000 clones, around 12% seen once. The sample taken for sequencing was naive CD4+ T cells from blood. The receptor set was obtained from a man aged 18 to 29 in good health.

The table lists this clone with a few counts. The rearrangement uses TRBV21-1 and TRBJ2-1; whether TRBD2, the table's D call, matches the DNA was not checked. TRBV21-1 has pseudogene status. This CDR3 spans 14 amino acids. The CDR3 sequence is CASSKVEDRGEQFF. The CDR3 coding sequence is TGTGCCAGCAGCAAAGTTGAGGATCGGGGGGAGCAGTTCTTC.

Concerning this clone itself: This CDR3 is also generated by other DNA sequences in the sample. J is TRBJ2-7 and V is TRBV18; no clear D gene. The length of the CDR3 is 14 residues. Germline CDR1 reads KGHSH; CDR2 reads LQKENI. V was trimmed by 0 bases and J by 3 bases, leaving 9 bases between them. CDR3 region: CASSPPRSSYEQYF. CDR3 nucleotide sequence: TGTGCCAGCTCACCACCTAGGTCTAGCTACGAGCAGTACTTC.

The chain uses TRBV19 and TRBJ1-5; weak D call: TRBD1 (6 bases). CDR3 length: 13 amino acids. From germline, CDR1 is LNHDA and CDR2 SQIVND (reference sequence). V lost 8 bases and J lost 6, with 14 bases in between. CDR3 bases: TGTGCCAGTCAACAGGGTTTGGGTCAGCCCCAGCATTTT. Its protein is CASQQGLGQPQHF.

The chain joins TRBV7-9 to TRBJ1-1, with TRBD1 as a possible D gene (6 bases). Trimming shortened V by 1 base and J by 4 bases, and 10 bases separated the two germline ends. Germline V CDR1 and CDR2: SEHNR, FQNEAQ (reference sequence). The CDR3 is 14 residues long. The CDR3 loop reads CASSLVGRGTEAFF. The CDR3 coding sequence is TGTGCCAGCAGCTTAGTGGGCAGGGGCACTGAAGCTTTCTTT.

The V gene is TRBV13, the J gene TRBJ2-7; D is ambiguous. This CDR3 is built from 12 residues. The ends were cut back, 9 bases at V and 4 bases at J, with 13 bases in the middle. CDR1 is PRHDT, CDR2 FYEKMQ, per germline (reference sequence). The CDR3 here is CARRSSAYEQYF. The CDR3 DNA is TGTGCCAGGCGGTCTTCTGCGTACGAGCAGTACTTC.

The chain combines TRBV6-1 with TRBJ1-5; D possibly corresponds to TRBD1 (5 bases). The CDR3 is 12 residues long. Germline V gene sequence: CDR1 MNHNS, CDR2 SASEGT. Trimming took off 10 bases at V and 6 bases at J, with 13 bases between the two ends. The CDR3 nucleotides are TGTGCCACTCACAGGACGTTTCAGCCCCAGCATTTT. Translation: CATHRTFQPQHF.

The chain joins TRBV9 to TRBJ1-4; no reliable D call. V lost 4 bases and J 2 bases, leaving 12 bases between the germline ends. The germline gives CDR1 SGDLS, CDR2 YYNGEE. The CDR3 sequence is 15 residues long. The CDR3 nucleotides read TGTGCCAGCAGCCCAGAGGCATACACTAATGAAAAACTGTTTTTT. It codes for CASSPEAYTNEKLFF.

The CDR3 spells CASSLWRGGTGELFF. The CDR3 DNA sequence: TGTGCCAGCAGCTTATGGCGGGGGGGCACCGGGGAGCTGTTTTTT. J is TRBJ2-2 and V is TRBV7-9; 9 bases align to TRBD2. V shed 2 bases and J 4 bases; nucleotides not matched to a gene: 2. The germline CDR1 and CDR2 sequences are SEHNR and FQNEAQ (reference sequence). The CDR3 runs 15 residues.

The genes are TRBV19 and TRBJ1-5; TRBD1 aligns across 8 bases. The CDR3 has 14 amino acids. Germline V gene sequence: CDR1 LNHDA, CDR2 SQIVND (reference sequence). The junction had 6 bases not matched to a gene; V was cut back by 2 bases and J by 9 bases. The CDR3 spells CASSIQGAPGPQHF. The CDR3 coding sequence is TGTGCCAGTAGTATACAGGGGGCCCCAGGGCCCCAGCATTTT.

The chain links TRBV19 to TRBJ1-2, with 7 bases aligning to TRBD1. V shed 3 bases and J 6 bases; nucleotides not matched to a gene: 4. The CDR3 covers 13 residues. Germline V gene sequence: CDR1 LNHDA, CDR2 SQIVND (reference sequence). This CDR3 reads CASSILTGDGYTF. CDR3 sequence (DNA): TGTGCCAGTAGTATTTTAACAGGGGATGGCTACACCTTC.

This sequence joins TRBV28 and TRBJ2-7, with TRBD2 identical over 10 bases. V gave up 6 bases and J gave up 2 bases; unmatched junction bases: 7. The CDR3 extends over 15 amino acids. Germline assignment: CDR1 MDHEN and CDR2 SYDVKM. The CDR3 loop is CASSITSGIPYEQYF. The DNA for the CDR3 is TGTGCCAGCAGCATTACTAGCGGGATCCCCTACGAGCAGTACTTC.

This clone was seen a few times. The chain employs TRBV7-8 and TRBJ2-2, with D maybe TRBD2 (6 bases). V was trimmed by 1 base and J by 5 bases, leaving 8 bases between them. Germline V CDR1 and CDR2: SGHVS, FQNEAQ. The CDR3 spans 14 residues. CDR3 sequence reads: CASSLGGVTGELFF. The CDR3 DNA is TGTGCCAGCAGCTTAGGGGGGGTGACCGGGGAGCTGTTTTTT.

This clone was observed a few times. The same CDR3 can be traced to other DNA sequences in this sample. The chain has TRBV18 and TRBJ2-7, with unresolved D. The CDR3 runs 13 residues. Germline V CDR1 and CDR2: KGHSH, LQKENI. V lost 3 bases to trimming and J lost 1 base, with 7 bases between them. CDR3 nucleotide sequence: TGTGCCAGCTCACCGGCTGGTTCCTACGAGCAGTACTTC. This encodes CASSPAGSYEQYF.

This clone has more than one count but fewer than ten. The chain joins TRBV27 to TRBJ1-6; 9 nucleotides align to TRBD1. CDR1 and CDR2 (germline): MNHEY, SMNVEV (reference sequence). CDR3 length: 16 residues. The V and J ends lost 5 bases and 9 bases, in that order; junction bases with no gene match: 11. CDR3 residues: CASSPRTGADGSPLHF. Here the CDR3 DNA reads TGTGCCAGCAGTCCGAGGACAGGGGCAGACGGTTCACCCCTCCACTTT.